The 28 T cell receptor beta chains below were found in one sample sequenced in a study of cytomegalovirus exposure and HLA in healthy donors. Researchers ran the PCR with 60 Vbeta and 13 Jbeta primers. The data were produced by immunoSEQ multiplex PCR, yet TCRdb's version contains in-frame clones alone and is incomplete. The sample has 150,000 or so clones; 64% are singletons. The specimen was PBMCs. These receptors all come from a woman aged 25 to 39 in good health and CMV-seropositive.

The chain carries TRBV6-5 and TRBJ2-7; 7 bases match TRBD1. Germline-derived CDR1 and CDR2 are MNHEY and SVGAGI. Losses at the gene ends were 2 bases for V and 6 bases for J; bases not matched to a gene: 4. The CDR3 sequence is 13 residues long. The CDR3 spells CASSYDRQGEQYF. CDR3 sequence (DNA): TGTGCCAGCAGTTACGATAGACAGGGCGAGCAGTACTTC.

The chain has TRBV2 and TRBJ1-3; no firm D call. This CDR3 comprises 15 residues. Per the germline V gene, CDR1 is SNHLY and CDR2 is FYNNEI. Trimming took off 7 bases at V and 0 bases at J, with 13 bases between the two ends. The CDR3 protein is CASTEARFSGNTIYF. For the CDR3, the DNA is TGTGCCAGCACCGAGGCGCGGTTCTCTGGAAACACCATATATTTT. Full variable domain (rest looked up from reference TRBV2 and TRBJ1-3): EPEVTQTPSHQVTQMGQEVILRCVPISNHLYFYWYRQILGQKVEFLVSFYNNEISEKSEIFDDQFSVERPDGSNFTLKIRSTKLEDSAMYFCASTEARFSGNTIYFGEGSWLTVV.

CDR3: CAIHPSTARSSGANVLTF. For the CDR3, the DNA is TGTGCCATCCATCCCTCCACGGCGCGGAGCTCTGGGGCCAACGTCCTGACTTTC. This chain connects TRBV2 to TRBJ2-6; D is unclear. Looked up from germline, CDR1 is SNHLY and CDR2 is FYNNEI. Between the trimmed V and J ends, which lost 10 bases and 0 bases, there was a span of 22 bases. This CDR3 spans 18 amino acids.

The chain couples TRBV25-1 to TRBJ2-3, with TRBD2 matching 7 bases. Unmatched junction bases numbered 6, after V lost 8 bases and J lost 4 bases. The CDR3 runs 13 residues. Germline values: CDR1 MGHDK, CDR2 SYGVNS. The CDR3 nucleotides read TGTGCCAGCGGGGCTAGCGGCGCAGATACGCAGTATTTT. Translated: CASGASGADTQYF. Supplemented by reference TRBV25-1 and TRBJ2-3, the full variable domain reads EADIYQTPRYLVIGTGKKITLECSQTMGHDKMYWYQQDPGMELHLIHYSYGVNSTEKGDLSSESTVSRIRTEHFPLTLESARPSHTSQYLCASGASGADTQYFGPGTRLTVL.

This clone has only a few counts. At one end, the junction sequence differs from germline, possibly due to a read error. The CDR3 protein is CASRPKRRLKTEAFF. CDR3 nucleotides: TGTGCCAGCAGGCCAAAGCGGCGGTTGAAAACTGAAGCTTTCTTT. The chain carries TRBV7-9 and TRBJ1-1; D is undetermined. Looked up from germline, CDR1 is SEHNR and CDR2 is FQNEAQ (reference sequence). This CDR3 comprises 15 residues.

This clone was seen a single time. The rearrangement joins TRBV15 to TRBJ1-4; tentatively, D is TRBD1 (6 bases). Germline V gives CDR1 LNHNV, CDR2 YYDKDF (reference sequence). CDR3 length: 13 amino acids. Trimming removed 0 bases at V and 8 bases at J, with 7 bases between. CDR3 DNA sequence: TGTGCCACCAGCAGAGATCAGGGGGAAAAACTGTTTTTT. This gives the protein CATSRDQGEKLFF. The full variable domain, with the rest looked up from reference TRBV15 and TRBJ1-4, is DAMVIQNPRYQVTQFGKPVTLSCSQTLNHNVMYWYQQKSSQAPKLLFHYYDKDFNNEADTPDNFQSRRPNTSFCFLDIRSPGLGDTAMYLCATSRDQGEKLFFGSGTQLSVL.

The CDR3 DNA follows: TGTGCCAGCAGCCCCCGAGGGGGCTATGGCTACACCTTC. Protein sequence: CASSPRGGYGYTF. The chain employs TRBV5-8 and TRBJ1-2; perhaps TRBD1 as D (6 bases). V was trimmed by 4 bases and J by 4 bases, leaving 11 bases between them. Per germline, CDR1 SGHTS and CDR2 YDEGEE. This CDR3 comprises 13 residues.

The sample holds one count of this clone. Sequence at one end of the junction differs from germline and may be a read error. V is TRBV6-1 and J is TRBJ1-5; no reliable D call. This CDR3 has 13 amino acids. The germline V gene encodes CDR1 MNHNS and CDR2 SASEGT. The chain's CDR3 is CATSTLGNQPQHF. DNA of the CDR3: TGTGCCACCAGTACTTTGGGCAATCAGCCCCAGCATTTT.

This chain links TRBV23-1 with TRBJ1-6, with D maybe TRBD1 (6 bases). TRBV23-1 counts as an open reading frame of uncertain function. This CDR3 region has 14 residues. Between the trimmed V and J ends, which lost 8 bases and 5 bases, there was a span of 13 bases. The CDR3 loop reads CASSRQVDNSPLHF. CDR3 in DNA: TGCGCCAGCTCGAGACAGGTCGATAATTCACCCCTCCACTTT.

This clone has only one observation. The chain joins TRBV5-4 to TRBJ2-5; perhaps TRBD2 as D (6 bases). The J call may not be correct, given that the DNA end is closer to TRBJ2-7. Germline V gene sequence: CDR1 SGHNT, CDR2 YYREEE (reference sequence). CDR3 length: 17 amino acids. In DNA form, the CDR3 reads TGTGCCAGCAGCTCGGTCCCACGGTCGGGAGTTTTATACGAGCAGTACTTC. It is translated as CASSSVPRSGVLYEQYF.

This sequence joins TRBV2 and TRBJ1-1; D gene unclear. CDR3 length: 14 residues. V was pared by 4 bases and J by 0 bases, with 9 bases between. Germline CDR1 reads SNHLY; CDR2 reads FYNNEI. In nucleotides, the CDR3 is TGTGCCAGCAGTGTCCGGGATATGAACACTGAAGCTTTCTTT. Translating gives CASSVRDMNTEAFF.

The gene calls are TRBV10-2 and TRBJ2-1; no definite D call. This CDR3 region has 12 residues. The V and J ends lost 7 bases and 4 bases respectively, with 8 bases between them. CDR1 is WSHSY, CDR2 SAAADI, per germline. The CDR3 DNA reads TGCGCCAGCAAAGCGTCATACAATGAGCAGTTCTTC. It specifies CASKASYNEQFF.

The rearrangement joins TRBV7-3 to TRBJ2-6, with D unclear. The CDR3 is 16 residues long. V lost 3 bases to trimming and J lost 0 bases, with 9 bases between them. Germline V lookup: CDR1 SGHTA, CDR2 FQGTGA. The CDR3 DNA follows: TGTGCCAGCAGCTTGAATCAGATCTCTGGGGCCAACGTCCTGACTTTC. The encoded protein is CASSLNQISGANVLTF.

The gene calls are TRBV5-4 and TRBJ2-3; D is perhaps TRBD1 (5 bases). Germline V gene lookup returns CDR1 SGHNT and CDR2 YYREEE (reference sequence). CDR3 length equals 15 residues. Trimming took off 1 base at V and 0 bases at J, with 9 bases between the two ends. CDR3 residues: CASSLSTGSTDTQYF. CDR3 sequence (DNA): TGTGCCAGCAGCTTGAGCACAGGAAGCACAGATACGCAGTATTTT.

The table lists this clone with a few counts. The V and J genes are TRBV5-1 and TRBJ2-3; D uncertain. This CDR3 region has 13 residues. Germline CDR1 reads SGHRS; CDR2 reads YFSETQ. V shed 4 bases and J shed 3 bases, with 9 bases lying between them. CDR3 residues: CASSDQSTDTQYF. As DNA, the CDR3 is TGCGCCAGCAGCGATCAGTCAACAGATACGCAGTATTTT.

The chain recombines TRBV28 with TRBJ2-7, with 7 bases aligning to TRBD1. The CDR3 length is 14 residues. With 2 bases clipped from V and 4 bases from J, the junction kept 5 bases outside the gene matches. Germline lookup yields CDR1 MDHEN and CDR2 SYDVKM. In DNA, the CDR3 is TGTGCCAGCAGTTTAACAGGGGCAGGGTACGAGCAGTACTTC. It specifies CASSLTGAGYEQYF.

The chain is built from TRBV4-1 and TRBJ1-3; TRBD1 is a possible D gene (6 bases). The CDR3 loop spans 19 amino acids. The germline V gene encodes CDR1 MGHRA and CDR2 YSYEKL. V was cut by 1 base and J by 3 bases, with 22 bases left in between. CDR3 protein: CASSQGPQTGPTSGNTIYF. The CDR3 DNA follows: TGCGCCAGCAGCCAAGGTCCCCAAACAGGGCCTACTAGTGGAAACACCATATATTTT.

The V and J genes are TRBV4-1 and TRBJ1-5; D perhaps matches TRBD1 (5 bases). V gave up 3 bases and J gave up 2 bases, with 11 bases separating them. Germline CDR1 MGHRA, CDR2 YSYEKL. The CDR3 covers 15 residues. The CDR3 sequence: CASSQPDSGNQPQHF. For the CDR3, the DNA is TGCGCCAGCAGCCAGCCTGACAGTGGCAATCAGCCCCAGCATTTT.

The CDR3 DNA reads as TGTGCCAGCAGATTGGGACAATCAACTATCGAGCAGTACTTC. Residues: CASRLGQSTIEQYF. The chain has TRBV27 and TRBJ2-7, with D possibly TRBD1 on 6 matching bases. The CDR3 totals 14 residues. V was clipped by 6 bases and J by 6 bases, with 18 bases between them. CDR1 and CDR2 (germline): MNHEY, SMNVEV (reference sequence).

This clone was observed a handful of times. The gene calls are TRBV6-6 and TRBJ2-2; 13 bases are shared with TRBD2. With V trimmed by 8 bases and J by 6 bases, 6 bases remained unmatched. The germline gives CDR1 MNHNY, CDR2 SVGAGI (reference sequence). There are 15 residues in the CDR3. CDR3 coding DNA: TGTGCCAGCTCAGGACTAGCGGGAGTATCCGGGGAGCTGTTTTTT. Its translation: CASSGLAGVSGELFF.

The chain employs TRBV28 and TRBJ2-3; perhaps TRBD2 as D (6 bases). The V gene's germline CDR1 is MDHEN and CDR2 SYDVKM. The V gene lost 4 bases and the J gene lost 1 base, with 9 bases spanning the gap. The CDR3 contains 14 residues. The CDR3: CASSSPGGTDTQYF. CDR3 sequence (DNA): TGTGCCAGCAGTTCCCCGGGAGGCACAGATACGCAGTATTTT.

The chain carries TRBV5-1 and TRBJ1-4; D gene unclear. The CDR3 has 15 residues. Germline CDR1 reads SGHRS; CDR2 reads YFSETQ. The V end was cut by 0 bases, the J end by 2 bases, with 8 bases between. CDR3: CASSLGEGTNEKLFF. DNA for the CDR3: TGCGCCAGCAGCTTGGGAGAGGGTACTAATGAAAAACTGTTTTTT.

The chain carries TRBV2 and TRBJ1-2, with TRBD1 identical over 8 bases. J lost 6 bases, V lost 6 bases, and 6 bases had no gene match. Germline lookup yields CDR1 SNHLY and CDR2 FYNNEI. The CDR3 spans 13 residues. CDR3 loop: CASRDRDYDGYTF. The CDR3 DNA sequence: TGTGCCAGCAGGGACAGGGACTACGATGGCTACACCTTC.

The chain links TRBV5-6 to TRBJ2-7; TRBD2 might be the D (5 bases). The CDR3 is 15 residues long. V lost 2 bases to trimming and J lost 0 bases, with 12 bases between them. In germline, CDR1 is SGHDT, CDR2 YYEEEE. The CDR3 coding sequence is TGTGCCAGCAGCTTTTGGCAGCGGATCTCCTACGAGCAGTACTTC. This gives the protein CASSFWQRISYEQYF.

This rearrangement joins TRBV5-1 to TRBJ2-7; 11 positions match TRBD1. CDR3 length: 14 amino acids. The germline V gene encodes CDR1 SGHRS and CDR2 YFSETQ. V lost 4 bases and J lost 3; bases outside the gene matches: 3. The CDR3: CASSPGTGGYEQYF. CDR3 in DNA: TGCGCCAGCAGCCCTGGGACAGGGGGCTACGAGCAGTACTTC.

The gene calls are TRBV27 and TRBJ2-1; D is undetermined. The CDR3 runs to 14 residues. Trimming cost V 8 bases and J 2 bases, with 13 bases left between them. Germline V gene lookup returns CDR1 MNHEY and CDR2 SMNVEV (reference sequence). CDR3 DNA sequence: TGTGCCAGCGGGCAACGTCCCACCTACAATGAGCAGTTCTTC. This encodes CASGQRPTYNEQFF.

Here the CDR3 reads CASSLGGLPSETQYF. The CDR3 bases are TGTGCCAGCAGCTTGGGGGGGCTCCCCTCAGAGACCCAGTACTTC. V is TRBV5-8 and J is TRBJ2-5, with D maybe TRBD1 (6 bases). V was clipped by 0 bases and J by 4 bases, with 13 bases between them. CDR1 and CDR2 from the germline V gene are SGHTS and YDEGEE. The CDR3 runs to 15 residues.

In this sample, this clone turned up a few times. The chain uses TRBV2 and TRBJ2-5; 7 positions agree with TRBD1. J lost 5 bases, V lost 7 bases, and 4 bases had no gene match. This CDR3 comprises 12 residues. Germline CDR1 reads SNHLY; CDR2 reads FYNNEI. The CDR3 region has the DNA TGTGCCAGCACCCGGACAGGCGAGACCCAGTACTTC. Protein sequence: CASTRTGETQYF.